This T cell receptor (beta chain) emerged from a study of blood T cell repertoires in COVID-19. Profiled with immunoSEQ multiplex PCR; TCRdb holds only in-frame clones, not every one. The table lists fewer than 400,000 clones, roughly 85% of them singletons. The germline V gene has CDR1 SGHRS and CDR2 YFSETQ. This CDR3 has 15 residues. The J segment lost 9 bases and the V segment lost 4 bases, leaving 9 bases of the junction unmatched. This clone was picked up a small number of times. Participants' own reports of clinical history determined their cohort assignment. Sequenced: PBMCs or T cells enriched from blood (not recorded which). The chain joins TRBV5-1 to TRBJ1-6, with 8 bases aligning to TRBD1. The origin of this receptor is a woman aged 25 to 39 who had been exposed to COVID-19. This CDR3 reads CASSRETGAGSPLHF. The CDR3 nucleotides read TGCGCCAGCAGCCGCGAGACAGGGGCAGGTTCACCCCTCCACTTT.